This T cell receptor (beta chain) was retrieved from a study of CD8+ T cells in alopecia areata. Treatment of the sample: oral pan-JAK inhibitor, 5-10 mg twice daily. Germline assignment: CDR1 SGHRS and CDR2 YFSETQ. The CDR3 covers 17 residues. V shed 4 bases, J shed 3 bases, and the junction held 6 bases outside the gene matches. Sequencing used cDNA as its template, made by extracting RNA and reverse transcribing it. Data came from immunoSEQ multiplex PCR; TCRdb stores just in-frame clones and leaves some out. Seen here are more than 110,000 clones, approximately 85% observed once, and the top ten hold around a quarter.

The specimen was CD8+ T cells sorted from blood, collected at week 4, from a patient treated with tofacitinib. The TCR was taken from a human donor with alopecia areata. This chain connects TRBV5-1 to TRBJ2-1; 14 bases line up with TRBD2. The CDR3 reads CASSPGLAGGYYNEQFF. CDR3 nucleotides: TGCGCCAGCAGCCCAGGACTAGCGGGGGGTTACTACAATGAGCAGTTCTTC.